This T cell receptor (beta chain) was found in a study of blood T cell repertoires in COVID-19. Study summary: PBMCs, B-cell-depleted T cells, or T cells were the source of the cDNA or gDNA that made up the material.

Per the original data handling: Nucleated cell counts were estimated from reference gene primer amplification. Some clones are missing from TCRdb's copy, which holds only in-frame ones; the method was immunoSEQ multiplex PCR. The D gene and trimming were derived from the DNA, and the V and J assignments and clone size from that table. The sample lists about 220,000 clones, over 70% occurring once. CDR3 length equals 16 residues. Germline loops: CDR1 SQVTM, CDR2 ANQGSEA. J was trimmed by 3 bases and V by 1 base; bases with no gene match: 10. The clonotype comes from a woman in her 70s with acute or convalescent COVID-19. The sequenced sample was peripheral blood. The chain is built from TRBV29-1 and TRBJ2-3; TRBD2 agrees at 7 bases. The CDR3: CSVEAPRGGRTDTQYF. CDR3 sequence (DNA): TGCAGCGTTGAAGCCCCCCGCGGGGGTAGGACAGATACGCAGTATTTT.